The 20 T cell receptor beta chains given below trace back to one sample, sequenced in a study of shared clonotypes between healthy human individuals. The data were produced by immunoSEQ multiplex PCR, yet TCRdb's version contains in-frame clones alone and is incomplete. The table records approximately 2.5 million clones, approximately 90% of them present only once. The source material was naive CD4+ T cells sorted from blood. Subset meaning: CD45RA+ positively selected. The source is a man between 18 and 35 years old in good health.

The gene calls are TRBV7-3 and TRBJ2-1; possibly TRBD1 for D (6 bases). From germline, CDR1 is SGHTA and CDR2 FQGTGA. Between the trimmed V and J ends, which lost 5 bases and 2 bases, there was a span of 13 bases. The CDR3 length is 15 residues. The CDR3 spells CASSPSRDTYNEQFF. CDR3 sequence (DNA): TGTGCCAGCAGCCCGTCCCGGGACACCTACAATGAGCAGTTCTTC.

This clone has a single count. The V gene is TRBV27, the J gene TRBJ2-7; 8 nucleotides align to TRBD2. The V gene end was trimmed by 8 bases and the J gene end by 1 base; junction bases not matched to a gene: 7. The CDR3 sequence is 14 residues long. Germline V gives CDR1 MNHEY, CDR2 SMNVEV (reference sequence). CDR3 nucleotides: TGTGCCAGCGGGCGGGGGGTTTCATCCTACGAGCAGTACTTC. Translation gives CASGRGVSSYEQYF.

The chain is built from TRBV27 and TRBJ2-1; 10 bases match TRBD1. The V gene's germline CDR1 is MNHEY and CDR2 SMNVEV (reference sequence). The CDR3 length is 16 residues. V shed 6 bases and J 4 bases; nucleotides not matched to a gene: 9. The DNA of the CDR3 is TGTGCCAGCAGCCGGACAGGGGGGGGACCATACAATGAGCAGTTCTTC. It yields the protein CASSRTGGGPYNEQFF.

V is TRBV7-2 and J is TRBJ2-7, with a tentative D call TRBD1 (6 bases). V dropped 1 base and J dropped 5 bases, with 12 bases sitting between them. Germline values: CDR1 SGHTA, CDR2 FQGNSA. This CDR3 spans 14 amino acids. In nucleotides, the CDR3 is TGTGCCAGCAGCTTAGACAGGGCGGTCGACGAGCAGTACTTC. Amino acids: CASSLDRAVDEQYF.

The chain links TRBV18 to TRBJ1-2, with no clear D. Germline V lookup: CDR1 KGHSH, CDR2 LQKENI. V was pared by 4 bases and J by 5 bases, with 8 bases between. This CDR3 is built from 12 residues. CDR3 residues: CASSQVKYGYTF. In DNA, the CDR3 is TGTGCCAGCTCACAGGTAAAGTATGGCTACACCTTC.

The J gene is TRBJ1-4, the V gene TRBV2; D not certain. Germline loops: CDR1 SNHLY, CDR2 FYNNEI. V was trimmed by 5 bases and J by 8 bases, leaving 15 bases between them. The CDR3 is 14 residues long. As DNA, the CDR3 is TGTGCCAGCAGTAACCAGATAGGAATCGAAAAACTGTTTTTT. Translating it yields CASSNQIGIEKLFF.

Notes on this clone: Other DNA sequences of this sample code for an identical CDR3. The CDR3, as DNA: TGTGCCAGCAGTTTCCGGGAGGGTTACGAGCAGTACTTC. Amino acids: CASSFREGYEQYF. The V call is TRBV27, the J call TRBJ2-7; 8 bases map to TRBD2. Germline V gene data show CDR1 as MNHEY and CDR2 as SMNVEV (reference sequence). V trimming: 3 bases; J trimming: 4 bases; junction bases outside the gene matches: 2. CDR3 size: 13 residues.

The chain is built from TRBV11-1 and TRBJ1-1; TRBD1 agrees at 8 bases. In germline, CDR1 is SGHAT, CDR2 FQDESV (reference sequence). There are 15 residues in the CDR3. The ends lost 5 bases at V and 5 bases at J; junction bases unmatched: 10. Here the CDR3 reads CASSPQGQGRTEAFF. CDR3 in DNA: TGTGCCAGCAGCCCACAAGGACAGGGAAGGACTGAAGCTTTCTTT. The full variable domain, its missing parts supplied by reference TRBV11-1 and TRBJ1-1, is EAEVAQSPRYKITEKSQAVAFWCDPISGHATLYWYRQILGQGPELLVQFQDESVVDDSQLPKDRFSAERLKGVDSTLKIQPAELGDSAMYLCASSPQGQGRTEAFFGQGTRLTVV.

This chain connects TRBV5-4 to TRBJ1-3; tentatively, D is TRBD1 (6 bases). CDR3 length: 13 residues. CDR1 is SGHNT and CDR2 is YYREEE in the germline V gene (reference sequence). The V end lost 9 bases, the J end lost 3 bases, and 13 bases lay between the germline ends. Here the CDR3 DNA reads TGTGCCACAGGGGTTTACTTTGGAAACACCATATATTTT. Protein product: CATGVYFGNTIYF.

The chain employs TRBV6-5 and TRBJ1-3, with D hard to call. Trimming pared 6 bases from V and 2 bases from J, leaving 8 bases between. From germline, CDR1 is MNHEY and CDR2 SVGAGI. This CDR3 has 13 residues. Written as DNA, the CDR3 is TGTGCCAGCAGCCCAGCCGCTGGAAACACCATATATTTT. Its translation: CASSPAAGNTIYF.

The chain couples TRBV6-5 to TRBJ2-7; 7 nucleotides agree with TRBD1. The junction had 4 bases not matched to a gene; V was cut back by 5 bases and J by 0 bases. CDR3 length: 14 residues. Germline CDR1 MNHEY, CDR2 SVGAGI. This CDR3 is CASSIDRDSYEQYF. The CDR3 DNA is TGTGCCAGCAGTATCGACAGGGACTCCTACGAGCAGTACTTC.

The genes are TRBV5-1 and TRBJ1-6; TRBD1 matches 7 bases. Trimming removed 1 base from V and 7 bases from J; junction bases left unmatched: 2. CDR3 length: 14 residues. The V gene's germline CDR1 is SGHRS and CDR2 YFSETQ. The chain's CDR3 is CASSLQGVNSPLHF. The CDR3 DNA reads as TGCGCCAGCAGCTTGCAGGGGGTCAATTCACCCCTCCACTTT.

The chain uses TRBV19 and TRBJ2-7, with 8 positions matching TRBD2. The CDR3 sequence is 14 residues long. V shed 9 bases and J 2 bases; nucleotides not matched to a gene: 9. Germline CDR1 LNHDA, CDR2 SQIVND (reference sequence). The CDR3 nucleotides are TGTGCCAGCGCCTGGCGGGAGGCCCCCTACGAGCAGTACTTC. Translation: CASAWREAPYEQYF.

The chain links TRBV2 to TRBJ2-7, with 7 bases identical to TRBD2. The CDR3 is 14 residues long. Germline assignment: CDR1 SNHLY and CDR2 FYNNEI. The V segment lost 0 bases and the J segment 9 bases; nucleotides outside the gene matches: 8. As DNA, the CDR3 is TGTGCCAGCAGTGAAGCGCGGAGCGGGGAGGGGCAGTACTTC. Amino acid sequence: CASSEARSGEGQYF.

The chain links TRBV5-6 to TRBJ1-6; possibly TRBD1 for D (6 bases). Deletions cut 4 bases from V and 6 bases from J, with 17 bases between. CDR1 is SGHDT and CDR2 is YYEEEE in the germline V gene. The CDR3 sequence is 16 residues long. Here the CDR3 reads CASSVDSGLRNSPLHF. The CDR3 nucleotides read TGTGCCAGCAGCGTGGACAGTGGACTCCGTAATTCACCCCTCCACTTT.

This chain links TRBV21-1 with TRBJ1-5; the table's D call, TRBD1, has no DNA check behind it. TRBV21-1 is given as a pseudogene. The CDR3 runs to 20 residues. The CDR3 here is CASSKKGGTGFMGSNQPQHF. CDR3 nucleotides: TGTGCCAGCAGCAAAAAAGGGGGGACAGGGTTTATGGGAAGCAATCAGCCCCAGCATTTT.

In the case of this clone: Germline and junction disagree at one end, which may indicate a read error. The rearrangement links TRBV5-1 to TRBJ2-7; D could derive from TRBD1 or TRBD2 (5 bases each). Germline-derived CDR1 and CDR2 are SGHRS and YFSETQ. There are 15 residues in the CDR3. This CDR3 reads CASSLGLGVSYEQYF. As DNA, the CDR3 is TGCGCCAGCAGTTTGGGGTTGGGGGTGTCCTACGAGCAGTACTTC.

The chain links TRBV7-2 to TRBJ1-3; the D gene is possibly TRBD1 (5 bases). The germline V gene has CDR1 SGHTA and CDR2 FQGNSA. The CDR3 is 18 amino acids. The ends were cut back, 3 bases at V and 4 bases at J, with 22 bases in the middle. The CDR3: CASSLGAGTHLGGNTIYF. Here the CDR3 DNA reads TGTGCCAGCAGCTTGGGAGCCGGGACTCACTTGGGCGGAAACACCATATATTTT. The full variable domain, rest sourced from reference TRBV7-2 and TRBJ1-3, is GAGVSQSPSNKVTEKGKDVELRCDPISGHTALYWYRQSLGQGLEFLIYFQGNSAPDKSGLPSDRFSAERTGGSVSTLTIQRTQQEDSAVYLCASSLGAGTHLGGNTIYFGEGSWLTVV.

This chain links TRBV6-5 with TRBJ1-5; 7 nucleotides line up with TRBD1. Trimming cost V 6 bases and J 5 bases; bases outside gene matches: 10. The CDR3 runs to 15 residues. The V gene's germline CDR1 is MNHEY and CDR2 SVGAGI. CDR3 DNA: TGTGCCAGCAGCGACAGGGTAGGGGACCATCAGCCCCAGCATTTT. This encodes CASSDRVGDHQPQHF.

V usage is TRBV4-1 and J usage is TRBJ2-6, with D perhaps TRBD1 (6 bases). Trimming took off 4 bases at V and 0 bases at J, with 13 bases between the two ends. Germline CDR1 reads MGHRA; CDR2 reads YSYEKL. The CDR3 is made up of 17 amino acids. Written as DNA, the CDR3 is TGCGCCAGCAGCCGCAATCAGGGGTCCTCTGGGGCCAACGTCCTGACTTTC. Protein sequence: CASSRNQGSSGANVLTF.